What follows are 2 T cell receptor beta chains derived from one specimen sequenced in a study of early T cells in non-severe SARS-CoV-2 infection. TCRdb passed the 5' RACE reads through MiXCR, listing each CDR3 protein once. Of 95,000 to 100,000 distinct CDR3 sequences in the sample, about 10% were seen once. The specimen sequenced was whole blood. Receptors were obtained from an adult who was a healthcare worker with PCR-confirmed SARS-CoV-2 infection or an uninfected control (not recorded which).

This clonotype was detected a few times. J is TRBJ2-7 and V is TRBV4-1; 7 nucleotides line up with TRBD2. This CDR3 contains 15 residues. The ends lost 0 bases at V and 0 bases at J; junction bases unmatched: 2. Germline V CDR1 and CDR2: MGHRA, YSYEKL. In nucleotides, the CDR3 is TGCGCCAGCAGCCAAGATCGGACTAGCTCCTACGAGCAGTACTTC. It translates to CASSQDRTSSYEQYF.

The chain is built from TRBV20-1 and TRBJ2-7; TRBD1 agrees at 10 bases. This CDR3 has 14 amino acids. With V trimmed by 5 bases and J by 3 bases, 7 bases remained unmatched. Germline V gives CDR1 DFQATT, CDR2 SNEGSKA (reference sequence). The chain's CDR3 is CSALGTGENYEQYF. CDR3 in DNA: TGCAGTGCTCTGGGGACAGGGGAGAACTACGAGCAGTACTTC.